These 18 T cell receptor beta chains originate from one sample sequenced in a study of regulatory T cells in long-lasting Graves disease. Noted time point: newly diagnosed GD, antithyroid drugs for less than 3 months. PBMCs provided the RNA from which the TCR library was made. Construction of the TCR beta libraries employed iRepertoire HTBI primers in conjunction with Arm-PCR of CDR3 regions. Using its own MiXCR run on the multiplex PCR reads, TCRdb lists one record per CDR3 protein. The sample has around 400,000 distinct CDR3 sequences; approximately 16% are singletons. In addition, the sample was reused for a study of T cells in Graves' hyperthyroidism and ophthalmopathy.

Specimen: peripheral blood mononuclear cells (PBMCs), collected at new diagnosis, from a patient treated with antithyroid drugs. Every receptor here comes from a woman between 35 and 50 years old with Graves disease.

The chain combines TRBV10-3 with TRBJ2-1; D is unclear. This CDR3 comprises 15 residues. The germline V gene encodes CDR1 ENHRY and CDR2 SYGVKD. The V gene lost 0 bases and the J gene lost 8 bases, with 14 bases spanning the gap. DNA of the CDR3: TGTGCCATCAGTGAGTCGTATGGCCTGAGCGATGAGCAGTTCTTC. Translation: CAISESYGLSDEQFF.

The chain carries TRBV2 and TRBJ2-5; tentatively, D is TRBD2 (6 bases). This CDR3 region has 14 residues. V was clipped by 6 bases and J by 7 bases, with 18 bases between them. Germline CDR1 SNHLY, CDR2 FYNNEI. CDR3 nucleotide sequence: TGTGCCAGCAGCTCCCGGACCCCAGCGGGGACCCAGTACTTC. Protein product: CASSSRTPAGTQYF.

This clonotype was observed a few times. The chain uses TRBV10-1 and TRBJ2-1; 8 positions agree with TRBD2. After removal of 3 bases from V and 5 bases from J, the junction contained 9 bases not matched to a gene. This CDR3 is built from 16 residues. Germline V gene sequence: CDR1 WNHNN, CDR2 SYGVQD (reference sequence). CDR3 amino acids: CASSDPGTRSDNEQFF. The CDR3 nucleotides are TGCGCCAGCAGTGATCCCGGGACTAGGAGTGACAATGAGCAGTTCTTC.

This clonotype came up a few times. The V call is TRBV27, the J call TRBJ2-1, with D tentatively TRBD2 (5 bases). CDR1 and CDR2 from the germline V gene are MNHEY and SMNVEV (reference sequence). Trimming left V 5 bases short and J 3 bases short, with 11 bases between. The CDR3 extends over 14 amino acids. As DNA, the CDR3 is TGTGCCAGCAGTGGGCGACGGGACTACAATGAGCAGTTCTTC. Its translation: CASSGRRDYNEQFF.

Many counts were recorded for this clonotype. The chain joins TRBV10-3 to TRBJ1-1; D is uncertain. Trimming stripped 4 bases from V and 6 bases from J, with 6 bases between. CDR1 and CDR2 from the germline V gene are ENHRY and SYGVKD. This CDR3 is 11 amino acids long. The CDR3 spells CAISGAAEAFF. As DNA, the CDR3 is TGTGCCATCAGTGGGGCAGCTGAAGCTTTCTTT.

This clonotype was counted ten times or more. The V gene is TRBV6-1, the J gene TRBJ2-5, with 7 positions matching TRBD2. Trimming removed 5 bases from V and 5 bases from J; junction bases left unmatched: 11. CDR3 length equals 15 residues. Germline V gene lookup returns CDR1 MNHNS and CDR2 SASEGT. The CDR3 coding sequence is TGTGCCAGCAGTCCAACGGGCGGGGGATGGGAGACCCAGTACTTC. Translating it yields CASSPTGGGWETQYF.

Regarding this clonotype: A much larger clone is a single base away; this may be a read error. This chain uses TRBV11-1 with TRBJ1-2; weak D call: TRBD1 (6 bases). Germline assignment: CDR1 SGHAT and CDR2 FQDESV (reference sequence). Trimming removed 5 bases at V and 6 bases at J, with 16 bases between. This CDR3 comprises 14 residues. The CDR3 sequence: CASSAGVREDGYTF. The CDR3 DNA is TGTGCCAGCAGCGCAGGGGTTCGGGAAGATGGCTACACCTTC.

In its sample, this clonotype was seen many times. The V call is TRBV12-3 or TRBV12-4, the J call TRBJ2-7; D may correspond to TRBD1 or TRBD2 (5 bases each). CDR3 length: 12 residues. V shed 6 bases and J shed 6 bases, with 12 bases lying between them. CDR3 sequence: CASSPVGREQYF. CDR3 coding DNA: TGTGCCAGCAGCCCCGTGGGACGCGAGCAGTACTTC.

This clonotype was seen a few times. The chain couples TRBV3-1 to TRBJ2-5; 8 nucleotides line up with TRBD2. The germline V gene encodes CDR1 LGHDT and CDR2 YNNKEL (reference sequence). The CDR3 contains 13 residues. V gave up 6 bases and J gave up 5 bases; unmatched junction bases: 5. The CDR3 DNA reads TGTGCCAGCAGTCCAGCGGGAGAGGAGACCCAGTACTTC. Translated, it gives CASSPAGEETQYF.

This chain joins TRBV20-1 and TRBJ1-1; D gene ambiguous. The CDR3 contains 12 residues. V shed 1 base and J shed 3 bases, with 6 bases lying between them. Germline V gives CDR1 DFQATT, CDR2 SNEGSKA (reference sequence). The CDR3 sequence: CSARGRYTEAFF. The CDR3 DNA follows: TGCAGTGCTAGAGGGCGATACACTGAAGCTTTCTTT.

On this clonotype itself: A far larger clone is a single base away, which makes a read error likely. DNA for the CDR3: TGTGCCATCAGCCCTGGACAGGGAAGTGTGACCCAGTACTTC. As protein: CAISPGQGSVTQYF. This chain connects TRBV28 to TRBJ2-5, with TRBD1 matching 8 bases. The CDR3 loop spans 14 amino acids. With 10 bases clipped from V and 7 bases from J, the junction kept 14 bases outside the gene matches. Germline values: CDR1 MDHEN, CDR2 SYDVKM.

This clonotype was seen many times. The V gene is TRBV6-5, the J gene TRBJ1-5; D is ambiguous. Germline-derived CDR1 and CDR2 are MNHEY and SVGAGI. Between the trimmed V and J ends, which lost 2 bases and 4 bases, there was a span of 9 bases. CDR3 size: 14 residues. In DNA form, the CDR3 reads TGTGCCAGCAGTTACAACGCGGATAATCAGCCCCAGCATTTT. Translation: CASSYNADNQPQHF.

In this sample, this clonotype turned up a few times. A single base separates this from a much larger clone, so it may be a read error. The rearrangement joins TRBV12-3 or TRBV12-4 to TRBJ1-1; 7 positions match TRBD1. The J segment lost 1 base and the V segment lost 7 bases, leaving 9 bases of the junction unmatched. CDR3 length: 15 residues. This CDR3 reads CASNPRGTANTEAFF. Written as DNA, the CDR3 is TGTGCCAGCAATCCTCGGGGGACAGCGAACACTGAAGCTTTCTTT.

This clonotype was picked up many times. This rearrangement joins TRBV6-9 to TRBJ2-7; 9 nucleotides agree with TRBD2. V was clipped by 3 bases and J by 2 bases; unmatched bases: 8. The CDR3 is 16 residues long. Germline V gene sequence: CDR1 MNHGY, CDR2 SVAAGI. The CDR3 coding sequence is TGTGCCAGCAGTTACCTCCCTAGCGGGGAGACCTACGAGCAGTACTTC. It translates to CASSYLPSGETYEQYF.

The chain recombines TRBV11-2 with TRBJ2-7; a weak D match, TRBD2 (5 bases). The CDR3 is 15 residues long. V was trimmed by 6 bases and J by 6 bases, leaving 21 bases between them. CDR1 and CDR2 (germline): SGHAT, FQNNGV. CDR3 DNA sequence: TGTGCCAGCAGTCATTCTCGAGGGAGAGTTTTCGAGCAGTACTTC. This sequence encodes CASSHSRGRVFEQYF.

V usage is TRBV10-1 and J usage is TRBJ2-3; D is unresolved. The germline V gene encodes CDR1 WNHNN and CDR2 SYGVQD (reference sequence). Trimming took off 2 bases at V and 6 bases at J, with 21 bases between the two ends. The CDR3 loop spans 17 amino acids. The DNA of the CDR3 is TGCGCCAGCAGTGAGAGGTCGGAGACCGCATTTGGGGATACGCAGTATTTT. It is translated as CASSERSETAFGDTQYF.

The table lists this clonotype with a few counts. The genes are TRBV4-1 and TRBJ1-1; a weak D match, TRBD1 (6 bases). The ends were cut back, 2 bases at V and 1 base at J, with 11 bases in the middle. CDR1 and CDR2 from the germline V gene are MGHRA and YSYEKL. This CDR3 has 15 residues. CDR3 sequence (DNA): TGCGCCAGCAGCCAACCACAGGGTAAGAACACTGAAGCTTTCTTT. It specifies CASSQPQGKNTEAFF.

In this sample, this clonotype turned up many times. The chain is built from TRBV29-1 and TRBJ2-3, with 8 nucleotides matching TRBD2. This CDR3 comprises 14 residues. The ends lost 3 bases at V and 3 bases at J; junction bases unmatched: 5. Germline loops: CDR1 SQVTM, CDR2 ANQGSEA. The CDR3 sequence: CSVDPSGGTDTQYF. The CDR3 DNA reads TGCAGCGTTGACCCATCGGGGGGGACAGATACGCAGTATTTT.